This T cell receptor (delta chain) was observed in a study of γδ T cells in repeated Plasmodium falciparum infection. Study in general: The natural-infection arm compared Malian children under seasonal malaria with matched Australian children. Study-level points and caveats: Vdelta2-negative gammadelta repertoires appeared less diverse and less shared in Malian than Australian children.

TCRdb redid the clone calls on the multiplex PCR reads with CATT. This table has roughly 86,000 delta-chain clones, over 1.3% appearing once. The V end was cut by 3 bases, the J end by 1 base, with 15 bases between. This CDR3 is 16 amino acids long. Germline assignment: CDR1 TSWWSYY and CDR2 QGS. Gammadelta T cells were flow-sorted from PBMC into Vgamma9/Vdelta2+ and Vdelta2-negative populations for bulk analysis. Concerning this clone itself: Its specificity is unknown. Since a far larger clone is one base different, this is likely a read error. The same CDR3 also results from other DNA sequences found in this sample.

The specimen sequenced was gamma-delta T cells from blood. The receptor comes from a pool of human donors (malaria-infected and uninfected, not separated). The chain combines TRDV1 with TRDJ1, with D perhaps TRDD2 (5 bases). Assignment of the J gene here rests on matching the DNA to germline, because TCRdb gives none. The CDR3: CALGDILPNRTDKLIF. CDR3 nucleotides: TGTGCTCTTGGGGATATTCTTCCGAATCGCACCGATAAACTCATCTTT.